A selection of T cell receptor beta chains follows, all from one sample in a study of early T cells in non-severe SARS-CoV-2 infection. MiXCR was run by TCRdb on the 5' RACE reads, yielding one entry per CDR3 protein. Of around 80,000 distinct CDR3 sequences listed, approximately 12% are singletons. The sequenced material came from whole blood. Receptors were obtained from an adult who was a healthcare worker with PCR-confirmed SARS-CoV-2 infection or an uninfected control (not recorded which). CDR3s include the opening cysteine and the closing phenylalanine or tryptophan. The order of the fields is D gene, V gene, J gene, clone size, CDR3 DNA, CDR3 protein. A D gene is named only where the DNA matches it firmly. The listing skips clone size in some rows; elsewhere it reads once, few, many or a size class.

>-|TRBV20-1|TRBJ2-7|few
TGCAGTGCTGGCGCATCCTACGAGCAGTACTTC
CSAGASYEQYF
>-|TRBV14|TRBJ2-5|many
TGTGCCAGCAGCCAAGACTGGCGGGCCCAGTACTTC
CASSQDWRAQYF
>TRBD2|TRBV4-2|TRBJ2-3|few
TGTGCCAGCAGCCGCTCCAGGGGTAGCGGGAAGACAGATACGCAGTATTTT
CASSRSRGSGKTDTQYF
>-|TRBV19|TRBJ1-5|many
TGTGCCAGTAAGAAGGAACTCAATCAGCCCCAGCATTTT
CASKKELNQPQHF
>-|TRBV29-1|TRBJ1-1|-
TGCAGCGTTGCGACCAAGGGGACTGAAGCTTTCTTT
CSVATKGTEAFF
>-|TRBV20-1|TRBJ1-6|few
TGCAGTGCTACAGAGAGTTCCTATAATTCACCCCTCCACTTT
CSATESSYNSPLHF
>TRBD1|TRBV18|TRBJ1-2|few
TGTGCCAGCTCACCAGCTGGACAGGAGTATGGCTACACCTTC
CASSPAGQEYGYTF
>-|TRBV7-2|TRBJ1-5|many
TGTGCCAGCAGACCAATGGGAGTTAGCAATCAGCCCCAGCATTTT
CASRPMGVSNQPQHF
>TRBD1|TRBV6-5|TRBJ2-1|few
TGTGCCATTACGCTCTCACGGGACAGCTACAATGAGCAGTTCTTC
CAITLSRDSYNEQFF
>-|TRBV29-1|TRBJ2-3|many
TGCAGCGCGGCGTCTCAAAACACAGATACGCAGTATTTT
CSAASQNTDTQYF
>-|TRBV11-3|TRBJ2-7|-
TGTGCCAGCAGCTCAAGCGGGCCTCCCTACGAGCAGTACTTC
CASSSSGPPYEQYF
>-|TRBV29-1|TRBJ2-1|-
TGCAGCGTCGGTGGACAGTCTCCTATTGGTGAGCAGTTCTTC
CSVGGQSPIGEQFF
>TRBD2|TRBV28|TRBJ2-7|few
TGTGCCAGCAGGAGCGGGAGGGCACAACGCGAGCAGTACTTC
CASRSGRAQREQYF
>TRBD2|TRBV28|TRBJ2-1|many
TGTGCCAGCAGTGAACTAGCGGGAAGCTCCTACAATGAGCAGTTCTTC
CASSELAGSSYNEQFF
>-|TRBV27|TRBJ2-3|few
TGTGCCAGCAGTCCCACGGGCGGCCTACCAGATACGCAGTATTTT
CASSPTGGLPDTQYF
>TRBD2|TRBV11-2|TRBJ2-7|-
TGTGCCAGCAGCCGGGGACTAGCGGGCTCCTACGAGCAGTACTTC
CASSRGLAGSYEQYF
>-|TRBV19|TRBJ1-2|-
TGTGCCAGTAGTTCGGGCGCTTGGCCTGGAGGCTACACCTTC
CASSSGAWPGGYTF
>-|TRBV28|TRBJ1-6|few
TGTGCCAGCAGTCTTGACAGACCCTATAATTCACCCCTCCACTTT
CASSLDRPYNSPLHF
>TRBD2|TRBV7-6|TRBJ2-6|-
TGTGCCAGCAGCCCAGGACTAGCGGGGGGCTCTGGGGCCAACGTCCTGACTTTC
CASSPGLAGGSGANVLTF
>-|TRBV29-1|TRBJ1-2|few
TGCAGCGTTGAAGAACAGGGCGGATGGGACTATGGCTACACCTTC
CSVEEQGGWDYGYTF
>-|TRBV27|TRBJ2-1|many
TGTGCCAGCAGTTTATCGGCTAGCGCCAACAATGAGCAGTTCTTC
CASSLSASANNEQFF
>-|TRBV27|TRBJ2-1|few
TGTGCCAGCAGTTCGAGGGGCCGTGGTTACAATGAGCAGTTCTTC
CASSSRGRGYNEQFF
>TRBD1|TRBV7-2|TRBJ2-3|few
TGTGCCAGCAGCTACAGGGACAGAACAGATACGCAGTATTTT
CASSYRDRTDTQYF
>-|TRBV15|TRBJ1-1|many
TGTGCCACCAGCAGAGATCCGACACAGCCCGGGTACACTGAAGCTTTCTTT
CATSRDPTQPGYTEAFF
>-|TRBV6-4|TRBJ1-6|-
TGTGCCAGCAAAAATTCACCCCTCCACTTT
CASKNSPLHF
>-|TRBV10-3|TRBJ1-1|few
TGTGCCATCAGGAAGGGAGGAACTGAAGCTTTCTTT
CAIRKGGTEAFF
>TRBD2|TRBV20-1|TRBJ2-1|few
TGCAGTGCGTGGACTAGCGGGCCTACATCCTACAATGAGCAGTTCTTC
CSAWTSGPTSYNEQFF
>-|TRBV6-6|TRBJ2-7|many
TGTGCCAGCAGCCCCCCGGGACTGAATACCTACGAGCAGTACTTC
CASSPPGLNTYEQYF
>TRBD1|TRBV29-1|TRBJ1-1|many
TGCAGCGTTGAAGCCCAGGGGGCGTCTGAAGCTTTCTTT
CSVEAQGASEAFF
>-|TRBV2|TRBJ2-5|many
TGTGCCAGCAGTCTCGTGACAGTCCAAGAGACCCAGTACTTC
CASSLVTVQETQYF
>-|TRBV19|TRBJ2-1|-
TGTGCCAGTAGTAGCTTGACTTACAATGAGCAGTTCTTC
CASSSLTYNEQFF
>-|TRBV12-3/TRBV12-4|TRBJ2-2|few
TGTGCCAGCAGTTTTTATGCTAGCGCCAACACCGGGGAGCTGTTTTTT
CASSFYASANTGELFF
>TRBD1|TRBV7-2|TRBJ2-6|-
TGTGCCAGCAGCCCCGGACAGGGGGCGGTTTCTGGGGCCAACGTCCTGACTTTC
CASSPGQGAVSGANVLTF
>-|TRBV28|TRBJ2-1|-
TGTGCCAGCAATCACGAGGGAACAAGGGTAGAGTTC
CASNHEGTRVEF
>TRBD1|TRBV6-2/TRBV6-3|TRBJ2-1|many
TGTGCCAGCCGGGACAGGGTCTACAATGAGCAGTTCTTC
CASRDRVYNEQFF
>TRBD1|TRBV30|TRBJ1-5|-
TGTGCCTGGAGTGGAGAGACAGGGGGCTACCAGCCCCAGCATTTT
CAWSGETGGYQPQHF
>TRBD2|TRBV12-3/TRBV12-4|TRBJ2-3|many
TGTGCCAGCAGCCGGGAGGCGGGAGCGGCAGATACGCAGTATTTT
CASSREAGAADTQYF
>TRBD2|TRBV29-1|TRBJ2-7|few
TGCAGCGTTGCGGGAGGCTTGGGCTCCGAGCAGTACTTC
CSVAGGLGSEQYF
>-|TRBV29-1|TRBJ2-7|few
TGCAGCGTTGGGTTTCCAGGGAACTACGAGCAGTACTTC
CSVGFPGNYEQYF